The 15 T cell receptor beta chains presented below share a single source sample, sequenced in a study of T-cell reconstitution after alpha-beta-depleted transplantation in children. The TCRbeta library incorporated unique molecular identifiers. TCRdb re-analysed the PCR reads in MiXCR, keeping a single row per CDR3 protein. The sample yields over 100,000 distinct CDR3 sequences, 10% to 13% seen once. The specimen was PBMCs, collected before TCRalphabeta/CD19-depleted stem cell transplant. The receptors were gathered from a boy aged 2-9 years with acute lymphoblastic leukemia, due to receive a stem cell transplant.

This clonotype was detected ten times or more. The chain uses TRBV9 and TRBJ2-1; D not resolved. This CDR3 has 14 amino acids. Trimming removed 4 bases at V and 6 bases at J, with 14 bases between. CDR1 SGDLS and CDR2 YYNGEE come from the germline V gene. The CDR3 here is CASSPGAFGNEQFF. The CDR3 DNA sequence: TGTGCCAGCAGCCCCGGAGCGTTCGGCAATGAGCAGTTCTTC.

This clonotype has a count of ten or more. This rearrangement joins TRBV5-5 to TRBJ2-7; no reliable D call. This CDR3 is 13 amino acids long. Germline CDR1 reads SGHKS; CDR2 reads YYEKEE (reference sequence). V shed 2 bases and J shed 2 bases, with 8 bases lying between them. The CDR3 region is CASSFGNTYEQYF. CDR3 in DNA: TGTGCCAGCAGCTTTGGTAATACCTACGAGCAGTACTTC.

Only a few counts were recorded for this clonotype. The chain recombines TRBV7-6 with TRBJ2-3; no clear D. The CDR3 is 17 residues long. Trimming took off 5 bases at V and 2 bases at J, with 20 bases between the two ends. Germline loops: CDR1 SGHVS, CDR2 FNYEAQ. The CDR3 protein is CASSPLHGVMVTDTQYF. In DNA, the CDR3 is TGTGCCAGCAGCCCCTTACATGGGGTGATGGTCACAGATACGCAGTATTTT.

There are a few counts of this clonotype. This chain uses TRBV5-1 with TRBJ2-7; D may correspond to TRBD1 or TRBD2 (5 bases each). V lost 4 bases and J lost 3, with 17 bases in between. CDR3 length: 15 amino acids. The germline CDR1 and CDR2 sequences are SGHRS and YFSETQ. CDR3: CASSQGPPNGYEQYF. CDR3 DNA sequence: TGCGCCAGCAGCCAGGGACCGCCAAACGGCTACGAGCAGTACTTC.

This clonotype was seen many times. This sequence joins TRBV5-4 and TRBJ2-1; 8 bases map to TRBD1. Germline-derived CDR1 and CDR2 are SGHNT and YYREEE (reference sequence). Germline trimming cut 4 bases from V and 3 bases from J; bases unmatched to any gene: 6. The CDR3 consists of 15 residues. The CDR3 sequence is CASSAGGGNYNEQFF. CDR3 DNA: TGTGCCAGCAGCGCAGGGGGCGGTAACTACAATGAGCAGTTCTTC.

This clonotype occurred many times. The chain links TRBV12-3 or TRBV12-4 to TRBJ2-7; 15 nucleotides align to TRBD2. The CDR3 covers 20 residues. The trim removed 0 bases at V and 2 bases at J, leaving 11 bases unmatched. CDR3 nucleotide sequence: TGTGCCAGCAGTTTAGCGCGGGGACTAGCGGGAGGACCGCTTGCCTACGAGCAGTACTTC. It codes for CASSLARGLAGGPLAYEQYF.

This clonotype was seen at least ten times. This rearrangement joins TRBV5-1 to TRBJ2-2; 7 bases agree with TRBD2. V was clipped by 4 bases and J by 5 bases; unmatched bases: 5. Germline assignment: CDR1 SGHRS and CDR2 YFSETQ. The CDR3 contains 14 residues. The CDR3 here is CASSPLGLTGELFF. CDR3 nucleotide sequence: TGCGCCAGCAGCCCTCTGGGACTAACCGGGGAGCTGTTTTTT.

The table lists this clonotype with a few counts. The CDR3 DNA reads as TGCGCCAGCAGCTTGGGTTCGCGGGAGGGCCAAGAGACCCAGTACTTC. Residues: CASSLGSREGQETQYF. The chain joins TRBV5-1 to TRBJ2-5; TRBD2 matches at 9 bases. This CDR3 has 16 residues. The V and J ends lost 0 bases and 1 base, in that order; junction bases with no gene match: 4. Looked up from germline, CDR1 is SGHRS and CDR2 is YFSETQ.

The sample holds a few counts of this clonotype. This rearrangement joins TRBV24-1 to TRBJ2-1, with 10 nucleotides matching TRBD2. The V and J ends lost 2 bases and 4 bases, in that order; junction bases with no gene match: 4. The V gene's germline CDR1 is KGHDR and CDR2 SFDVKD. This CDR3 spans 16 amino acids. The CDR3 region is CATSDSGLAEYNEQFF. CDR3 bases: TGTGCCACCAGTGATTCCGGACTAGCGGAGTACAATGAGCAGTTCTTC.

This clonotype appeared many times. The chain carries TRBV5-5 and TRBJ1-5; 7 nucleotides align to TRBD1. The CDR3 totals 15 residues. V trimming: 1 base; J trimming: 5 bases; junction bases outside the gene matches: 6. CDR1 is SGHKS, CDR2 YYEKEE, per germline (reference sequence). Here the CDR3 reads CASSLFDRDHQPQHF. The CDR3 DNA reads TGTGCCAGCAGCTTGTTTGACAGGGACCATCAGCCCCAGCATTTT.

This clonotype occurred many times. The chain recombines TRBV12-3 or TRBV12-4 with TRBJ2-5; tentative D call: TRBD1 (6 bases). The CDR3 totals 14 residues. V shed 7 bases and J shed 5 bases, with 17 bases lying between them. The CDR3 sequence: CASTTRTGLETQYF. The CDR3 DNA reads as TGTGCCAGCACCACGCGTACAGGGCTCGAGACCCAGTACTTC.

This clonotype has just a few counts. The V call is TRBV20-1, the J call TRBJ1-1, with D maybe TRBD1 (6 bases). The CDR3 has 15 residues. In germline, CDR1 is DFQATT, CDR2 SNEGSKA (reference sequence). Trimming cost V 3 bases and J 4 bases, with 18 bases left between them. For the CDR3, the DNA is TGCAGTGCTAGGGACCCCAGGGGTACGGGCACTGAAGCTTTCTTT. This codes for CSARDPRGTGTEAFF.

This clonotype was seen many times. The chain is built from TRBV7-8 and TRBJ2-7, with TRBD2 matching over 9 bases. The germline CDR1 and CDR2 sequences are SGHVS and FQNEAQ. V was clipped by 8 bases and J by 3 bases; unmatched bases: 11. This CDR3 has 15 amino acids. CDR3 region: CASSKQASGDYEQYF. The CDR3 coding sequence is TGTGCCAGCTCGAAGCAGGCTAGCGGGGACTACGAGCAGTACTTC.

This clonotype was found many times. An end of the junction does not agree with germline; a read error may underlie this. This CDR3 reads CASSLDGSSGNTIYF. DNA of the CDR3: TGTGCTAGCAGCTTGGACGGCAGCTCTGGAAACACCATATATTTT. The chain employs TRBV7-7 and TRBJ1-3; D is uncertain. The CDR3 spans 15 residues. Per the germline V gene, CDR1 is SSHAT and CDR2 is FNYEAQ (reference sequence).

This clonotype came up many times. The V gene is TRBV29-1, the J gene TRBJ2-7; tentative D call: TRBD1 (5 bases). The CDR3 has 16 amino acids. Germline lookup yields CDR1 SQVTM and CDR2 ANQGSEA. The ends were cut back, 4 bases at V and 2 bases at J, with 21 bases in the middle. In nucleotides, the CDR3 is TGCAGCGTTGCCGGTCGGCAGGGCTCCCCCCCCTACGAGCAGTACTTC. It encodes CSVAGRQGSPPYEQYF.